What follows are 18 T cell receptor beta chains derived from one specimen sequenced in a study of control samples from healthy donors and cancer patients. TCRdb's copy holds only in-frame clones and misses some; the assay was immunoSEQ multiplex PCR. Altogether about 61,000 clones are present, around 90% being singletons, with the ten largest covering roughly 5.6%. Material: PBMCs. These receptors all stem from a man aged 60 to 69 with colorectal cancer.

J is TRBJ2-3 and V is TRBV5-1; D unclear. V was trimmed by 4 bases and J by 0 bases, leaving 15 bases between them. Germline V CDR1 and CDR2: SGHRS, YFSETQ. The CDR3 consists of 16 residues. CDR3 DNA: TGCGCCAGCAGCCGGGCGGTTTACACTAGCACAGATACGCAGTATTTT. This encodes CASSRAVYTSTDTQYF.

The chain recombines TRBV2 with TRBJ2-1; D is possibly TRBD2 (5 bases). This CDR3 region has 15 residues. With 1 base removed from V and 0 bases from J, the gap between germline ends came to 7 bases. The germline V gene has CDR1 SNHLY and CDR2 FYNNEI. The CDR3 loop is CASSEGGSSYNEQFF. CDR3 DNA sequence: TGTGCCAGCAGTGAAGGTGGGAGCTCCTACAATGAGCAGTTCTTC.

The chain is built from TRBV28 and TRBJ2-5; 7 bases agree with TRBD1. V trimming: 10 bases; J trimming: 2 bases; junction bases outside the gene matches: 7. The CDR3 loop spans 13 amino acids. CDR1 is MDHEN and CDR2 is SYDVKM in the germline V gene. The CDR3 DNA reads as TGTGCCATCACCGGGACAGTTCAAGAGACCCAGTACTTC. This encodes CAITGTVQETQYF.

V usage is TRBV7-2 and J usage is TRBJ2-7; 7 bases line up with TRBD2. The CDR3 length is 13 residues. J gave up 3 bases and V 5 bases, and 4 bases lay outside the gene matches. The V gene's germline CDR1 is SGHTA and CDR2 FQGNSA. CDR3 sequence reads: CASSLSSGYEQYF. CDR3 bases: TGTGCCAGCAGCCTGTCTAGCGGCTACGAGCAGTACTTC.

The CDR3 here is CASSYLGQSYGYTF. The CDR3, as DNA: TGTGCCAGCAGTTACTTGGGACAGTCCTATGGCTACACCTTC. The chain links TRBV6-5 to TRBJ1-2; 7 bases fit TRBD1. The V segment lost 1 base and the J segment 4 bases; nucleotides outside the gene matches: 3. The CDR3 spans 14 residues. CDR1 MNHEY and CDR2 SVGAGI come from the germline V gene.

The chain carries TRBV28 and TRBJ2-6, with 10 bases identical to TRBD1. The V and J ends lost 5 bases and 0 bases, in that order; junction bases with no gene match: 16. Germline lookup yields CDR1 MDHEN and CDR2 SYDVKM. The CDR3 covers 21 residues. CDR3 nucleotides: TGTGCCAGCAGTCCGAACCTGGGACAGGGGCGCCCATACTCTGGGGCCAACGTCCTGACTTTC. Its translation: CASSPNLGQGRPYSGANVLTF.

The chain combines TRBV6-5 with TRBJ2-1, with D possibly being TRBD1 or TRBD2 (7 bases each). CDR1 is MNHEY and CDR2 is SVGAGI in the germline V gene. The ends were cut back, 2 bases at V and 4 bases at J, with 15 bases in the middle. The CDR3 sequence is 16 residues long. CDR3 DNA sequence: TGTGCCAGCAGTTACAAGGCAGGGGGGGGTTACAATGAGCAGTTCTTC. Its translation is CASSYKAGGGYNEQFF.

The genes are TRBV3-1 (or the pseudogene TRBV3-2) and TRBJ2-1; the D is unclear. The V gene lost 6 bases and the J gene lost 6 bases, with 12 bases spanning the gap. CDR1 is LGHDT, CDR2 YNNKEL, per germline (reference sequence). This CDR3 has 13 amino acids. As DNA, the CDR3 is TGTGCCAGCAGTCGTGGTCTGGGCAATGAGCAGTTCTTC. Protein: CASSRGLGNEQFF.

The V call is TRBV28, the J call TRBJ2-3; 9 bases align to TRBD1. CDR3 length: 15 residues. Germline values: CDR1 MDHEN, CDR2 SYDVKM. V trimming: 2 bases; J trimming: 3 bases; junction bases outside the gene matches: 3. The CDR3 bases are TGTGCCAGCAGTTTAGGGACAGGGAAGACAGATACGCAGTATTTT. Amino acids: CASSLGTGKTDTQYF.

The genes are TRBV2 and TRBJ1-6; D uncertain. Looked up from germline, CDR1 is SNHLY and CDR2 is FYNNEI. With 7 bases removed from V and 6 bases from J, the gap between germline ends came to 13 bases. The CDR3 extends over 14 amino acids. CDR3 sequence: CASTWDPTNSPLHF. The CDR3 bases are TGTGCCAGCACCTGGGATCCTACTAATTCACCCCTCCACTTT. Full variable domain (remainder filled in from reference TRBV2 and TRBJ1-6): EPEVTQTPSHQVTQMGQEVILRCVPISNHLYFYWYRQILGQKVEFLVSFYNNEISEKSEIFDDQFSVERPDGSNFTLKIRSTKLEDSAMYFCASTWDPTNSPLHFGNGTRLTVT.

The V gene is TRBV10-3, the J gene TRBJ2-3; D is ambiguous. V was shortened by 0 bases and J by 6 bases, with 4 bases between the two germline ends. Germline lookup yields CDR1 ENHRY and CDR2 SYGVKD. This CDR3 is 12 amino acids long. CDR3: CAISESGDTQYF. The CDR3 nucleotides read TGTGCCATCAGTGAGTCCGGGGATACGCAGTATTTT.

The chain links TRBV15 to TRBJ1-6; 11 bases match TRBD1. Germline CDR1 is LNHNV and CDR2 is YYDKDF (reference sequence). After removal of 3 bases from V and 8 bases from J, the junction contained 3 bases not matched to a gene. The CDR3 has 15 residues. The CDR3 protein is CATSSRDRGDSPLHF. CDR3 nucleotides: TGTGCCACCAGCAGCCGGGACAGGGGGGATTCACCCCTCCACTTT.

V gene TRBV28 combines with J gene TRBJ2-5; D call uncertain. Germline V gene sequence: CDR1 MDHEN, CDR2 SYDVKM. The V gene lost 6 bases and the J gene lost 4 bases, with 18 bases spanning the gap. The CDR3 totals 15 residues. The DNA of the CDR3 is TGTGCCAGCAGCTCACATTCTGTAATTCGAGAGACCCAGTACTTC. It yields the protein CASSSHSVIRETQYF.

The chain is built from TRBV7-3 and TRBJ2-3, with 8 bases aligning to TRBD2. This CDR3 has 15 amino acids. Germline CDR1 SGHTA, CDR2 FQGTGA. The V gene end was trimmed by 5 bases and the J gene end by 2 bases; junction bases not matched to a gene: 6. The chain's CDR3 is CASSLRGGATDTQYF. Here the CDR3 DNA reads TGTGCCAGCAGCCTCCGGGGGGGGGCCACAGATACGCAGTATTTT.

This chain links TRBV18 with TRBJ2-1; D unresolved. Trimming took 4 bases from V and 0 from J, leaving 7 bases between them. The germline CDR1 and CDR2 sequences are KGHSH and LQKENI. The CDR3 length is 14 residues. The CDR3 coding sequence is TGTGCCAGCTCACAAATCAGCTCCTACAATGAGCAGTTCTTC. Translation gives CASSQISSYNEQFF. Looking up the rest from reference TRBV18 and TRBJ2-1 gives the full variable domain: NAGVMQNPRHLVRRRGQEARLRCSPMKGHSHVYWYRQLPEEGLKFMVYLQKENIIDESGMPKERFSAEFPKEGPSILRIQQVVRGDSAAYFCASSQISSYNEQFFGPGTRLTVL.

In its sample, this clone was seen a few times. The gene calls are TRBV15 and TRBJ2-7; D may match TRBD1 or TRBD2 (5 bases each). CDR1 and CDR2 (germline): LNHNV, YYDKDF (reference sequence). The V end lost 8 bases, the J end lost 1 base, and 12 bases lay between the germline ends. The CDR3 length is 13 residues. CDR3 DNA sequence: TGTGCCACCGGAAGGGACGTTTCCTACGAGCAGTACTTC. Translating gives CATGRDVSYEQYF. Using reference TRBV15 and TRBJ2-7 for the parts outside the CDR3, the full variable domain is DAMVIQNPRYQVTQFGKPVTLSCSQTLNHNVMYWYQQKSSQAPKLLFHYYDKDFNNEADTPDNFQSRRPNTSFCFLDIRSPGLGDTAMYLCATGRDVSYEQYFGPGTRLTVT.

The CDR3 nucleotides read TGTGCCAGCAGCTTGGAAGGAGGGAGGACTGAAGCTTTCTTT. It yields the protein CASSLEGGRTEAFF. The chain carries TRBV5-5 and TRBJ1-1, with D unresolved. V was pared by 0 bases and J by 5 bases, with 11 bases between. Germline V gene lookup returns CDR1 SGHKS and CDR2 YYEKEE (reference sequence). This CDR3 contains 14 residues.

This chain uses TRBV30 with TRBJ1-6, with D possibly matching TRBD1 (5 bases). This CDR3 spans 16 amino acids. V shed 0 bases and J shed 7 bases, with 16 bases lying between them. Germline CDR1 reads GTSNPN; CDR2 reads SVGIG (reference sequence). CDR3 nucleotides: TGTGCCTGGAGTGTTCCAGGGACGGTAGGGAATTCACCCCTCCACTTT. This encodes CAWSVPGTVGNSPLHF.